Shown below are 13 T cell receptor beta chains from a single sample sequenced in a study of T cells in localized non-small cell lung cancer. TCRdb's copy holds only in-frame clones and misses some; the assay was immunoSEQ multiplex PCR. The sample lists about 33,000 clones, approximately 90% occurring once. Sequencing used peripheral blood, obtained before any cancer treatment. These receptors all stem from an older female donor with stage I lung adenocarcinoma.

The rearrangement links TRBV19 to TRBJ1-5, with TRBD1 matching 8 bases. The CDR3 runs 17 residues. In germline, CDR1 is LNHDA, CDR2 SQIVND (reference sequence). The V segment lost 6 bases and the J segment 0 bases; nucleotides outside the gene matches: 10. CDR3 sequence (DNA): TGTGCCAGTAGCTCTACAGGGGGAGGGAGTAGCAATCAGCCCCAGCATTTT. The encoded protein is CASSSTGGGSSNQPQHF.

The chain is built from TRBV28 and TRBJ2-3; a possible D gene is TRBD1 (6 bases). Per germline, CDR1 MDHEN and CDR2 SYDVKM. Trimming stripped 3 bases from V and 5 bases from J, with 12 bases between. This CDR3 region has 14 residues. CDR3 protein: CASSFSGQRDTQYF. CDR3 nucleotides: TGTGCCAGCAGTTTCTCCGGACAGCGAGATACGCAGTATTTT.

The J gene is TRBJ1-1, the V gene TRBV29-1; D is undetermined. Trimming stripped 4 bases from V and 5 bases from J, with 11 bases between. The CDR3 has 12 residues. Looked up from germline, CDR1 is SQVTM and CDR2 is ANQGSEA. The CDR3 sequence is CSVGLLGTEAFF. CDR3 bases: TGCAGCGTTGGACTGCTCGGGACTGAAGCTTTCTTT. Filled out from reference TRBV29-1 and TRBJ1-1, the complete variable domain reads SAVISQKPSRDICQRGTSLTIQCQVDSQVTMMFWYRQQPGQSLTLIATANQGSEATYESGFVIDKFPISRPNLTFSTLTVSNMSPEDSSIYLCSVGLLGTEAFFGQGTRLTVV.

The chain recombines TRBV11-2 with TRBJ1-5; D not certain. This CDR3 contains 13 residues. V was cut by 5 bases and J by 7 bases, with 12 bases left in between. Germline V CDR1 and CDR2: SGHAT, FQNNGV. The CDR3 protein is CASSRNEVQPQHF. DNA for the CDR3: TGTGCCAGCAGCCGGAATGAGGTCCAGCCCCAGCATTTT.

This sequence joins TRBV18 and TRBJ2-7; no definite D call. From germline, CDR1 is KGHSH and CDR2 LQKENI. The CDR3 has 13 amino acids. Trimming removed 2 bases from V and 0 bases from J, with 5 bases in between. This chain's CDR3 is CASSPGPSYEQYF. In DNA, the CDR3 is TGTGCCAGCTCACCAGGTCCCTCCTACGAGCAGTACTTC.

The rearrangement joins TRBV28 to TRBJ1-5; D remains ambiguous. Germline-derived CDR1 and CDR2 are MDHEN and SYDVKM. Between the trimmed V and J ends, which lost 2 bases and 7 bases, there was a span of 12 bases. The CDR3 extends over 14 amino acids. The CDR3 region is CASSLGGRAQPQHF. CDR3 nucleotides: TGTGCCAGCAGTTTAGGAGGGAGAGCACAGCCCCAGCATTTT.

J is TRBJ2-1 and V is TRBV6-5; 9 nucleotides line up with TRBD1. CDR3 size: 14 residues. From germline, CDR1 is MNHEY and CDR2 SVGAGI. V lost 4 bases to trimming and J lost 4 bases; unmatched junction nucleotides: 2. CDR3 protein: CASSLGQGYNEQFF. The CDR3 DNA sequence: TGTGCCAGCAGTTTGGGACAGGGTTACAATGAGCAGTTCTTC.

This chain uses TRBV5-1 with TRBJ1-1; a weak D match, TRBD1 (6 bases). The germline CDR1 and CDR2 sequences are SGHRS and YFSETQ. There are 13 residues in the CDR3. The ends were cut back, 9 bases at V and 1 base at J, with 13 bases in the middle. CDR3 in DNA: TGCGCCACCAAGACAGGACAGAACACTGAAGCTTTCTTT. Its protein is CATKTGQNTEAFF.

In this sample, this clone turned up once. The J gene is TRBJ1-4, the V gene TRBV30, with 9 bases matching TRBD1. Germline lookup yields CDR1 GTSNPN and CDR2 SVGIG (reference sequence). V shed 5 bases and J 3 bases; nucleotides not matched to a gene: 4. The CDR3 consists of 14 residues. The CDR3 spells CAWEGQGSNEKLFF. The CDR3 nucleotides are TGTGCCTGGGAGGGACAGGGCTCTAATGAAAAACTGTTTTTT.

The chain is built from TRBV30 and TRBJ2-7, with D uncertain. Trimming removed 0 bases from V and 2 bases from J, with 17 bases in between. Germline V gene lookup returns CDR1 GTSNPN and CDR2 SVGIG (reference sequence). CDR3 length: 16 residues. CDR3 region: CAWSVRRLLTTYEQYF. CDR3 sequence (DNA): TGTGCCTGGAGTGTACGGCGCCTTCTTACTACCTACGAGCAGTACTTC.

The V gene is TRBV7-9, the J gene TRBJ2-3, with D unresolved. The CDR3 runs to 18 residues. Trimming pared 2 bases from V and 2 bases from J, leaving 20 bases between. In germline, CDR1 is SEHNR, CDR2 FQNEAQ (reference sequence). The CDR3 is CASSLMTRTPLFTDTQYF. The CDR3 DNA sequence: TGTGCCAGCAGCTTAATGACTCGGACCCCGCTTTTCACAGATACGCAGTATTTT.

In its sample, this clone was seen once. CDR3 protein: CASTWALPIQYF. As DNA, the CDR3 is TGTGCCAGCACCTGGGCCCTCCCCATTCAGTACTTC. The chain employs TRBV2 and TRBJ2-4; D not certain. V dropped 7 bases and J dropped 9 bases, with 13 bases sitting between them. The CDR3 extends over 12 amino acids. In germline, CDR1 is SNHLY, CDR2 FYNNEI. Based on the CDR3 plus reference TRBV2 and TRBJ2-4, the full variable domain is EPEVTQTPSHQVTQMGQEVILRCVPISNHLYFYWYRQILGQKVEFLVSFYNNEISEKSEIFDDQFSVERPDGSNFTLKIRSTKLEDSAMYFCASTWALPIQYFGAGTRLSVL.

The V gene is TRBV5-1, the J gene TRBJ1-2, with D unclear. Germline CDR1 and CDR2: SGHRS and YFSETQ. The CDR3 extends over 14 amino acids. Trimming removed 6 bases at V and 8 bases at J, with 20 bases between. Here the CDR3 reads CASIPNGGSGGYTF. CDR3 nucleotide sequence: TGCGCCAGCATCCCGAATGGAGGGAGCGGCGGCTACACCTTC.